The next 4 T cell receptor beta chains were all read from a single sample in a study of Graves' ophthalmopathy and Graves' hyperthyroidism. RNA transcripts served as template for amplifying TCR beta CDR3 sequences. First-round RT-PCR with HTBI primers preceded a second-round multiplex PCR. One entry per CDR3 protein, called by TCRdb with MiXCR from the multiplex PCR reads. The sample lists around 470,000 distinct CDR3 sequences, under 15% occurring once. The sequencing input was blood. The receptors come from a woman aged 25 to 39 with Graves' ophthalmopathy.

This clonotype was recorded at least ten times. Here the CDR3 omits its conserved ending phenylalanine or tryptophan, so a read error is the likely source. The limits of the CDR3 on the DNA are not certain, so only TCRdb's listed CDR3 is given. This CDR3 reads CASSPGGTEAFFGK. V usage is TRBV7-9 and J usage is TRBJ1-1; the DNA was not used to check the table's D call, TRBD1. Germline assignment: CDR1 SEHNR and CDR2 FQNEAQ (reference sequence). The CDR3 is 14 residues long, counting both termini.

Note on this clonotype: A much more abundant neighbour one base away suggests this may be a read error. V is TRBV28 and J is TRBJ1-1, with a tentative D call TRBD1 (5 bases). Germline V gene lookup returns CDR1 MDHEN and CDR2 SYDVKM. The CDR3 is 12 amino acids. The CDR3 here is CASSGGRTGAFF. CDR3 coding DNA: TGTGCCAGCAGCGGGGGGAGAACTGGAGCTTTCTTT.

The V gene is TRBV12-3 or TRBV12-4, the J gene TRBJ2-2, with D perhaps given as TRBD1 or TRBD2 (5 bases each). V gave up 3 bases and J gave up 0 bases, with 20 bases separating them. The CDR3 is 19 residues long. The CDR3 DNA is TGTGCCAGCAGTTTTTGGGACGGCGAAACTCCCACGAACACCGGGGAGCTGTTTTTT. Translating it yields CASSFWDGETPTNTGELFF.

This clonotype was seen many times. This sequence joins TRBV30 and TRBJ2-6; D unresolved. Per germline, CDR1 GTSNPN and CDR2 SVGIG (reference sequence). Trimming took 3 bases from V and 0 from J, leaving 6 bases between them. CDR3 length equals 14 residues. CDR3 residues: CAWSPSSGANVLTF. The CDR3 nucleotides read TGTGCCTGGAGCCCATCCTCTGGGGCCAACGTCCTGACTTTC.